This is a list of T cell receptor beta chains from one sample in a study of blood T cell repertoires in COVID-19. Some clones are missing from TCRdb's copy, which holds only in-frame ones; the method was immunoSEQ multiplex PCR. Of 300,000 to 350,000 clones detected, around 90% appear once; the ten largest clones hold around 3.5%. Source material: peripheral blood. These receptors all come from a woman aged 18-29 years who had recovered from COVID-19. Each CDR3 is given with its conserved first and last residue. Fields, in order: clone size, V gene, J gene, D gene, CDR3 length, CDR3 DNA, CDR3 protein. D genes are given only for firm matches. Some rows have no size entry. The others give once, few or many, or a class for an expanded clone.

>once|TRBV29-1|TRBJ1-5|.|13
TGCAGCGCGCGGTTGAATAGCAATCAGCCCCAGCATTTT
CSARLNSNQPQHF
>.|TRBV3-1/TRBV3-2|TRBJ2-5|TRBD2|16
TGTGCCAGCAGTCCGATGGGGGAGGGCCTGCGAGAGACCCAGTACTTC
CASSPMGEGLRETQYF
>.|TRBV5-4|TRBJ1-6|.|18
TGTGCCAGCAGCTCGTCCTCAGCGGCTGGGGTCTATAATTCACCCCTCCACTTT
CASSSSSAAGVYNSPLHF
>.|TRBV5-1|TRBJ1-5|TRBD1|16
TGCGCCAGCAGCTTGGGACCGGGACAGGGCAATCAGCCCCAGCATTTT
CASSLGPGQGNQPQHF
>.|TRBV7-2|TRBJ2-5|.|14
TGTGCCAGCAGCTTTACCCCTCTGAGAGAGACCCAGTACTTC
CASSFTPLRETQYF
>.|TRBV3-1/TRBV3-2|TRBJ1-1|.|14
TGTGCCAGCAGATATTCCCCCGTGAACACTGAAGCTTTCTTT
CASRYSPVNTEAFF
>once|TRBV7-7|TRBJ1-4|.|13
TGTGCCAGCAGCGAAGGACTTGGAGAAAAACTGTTTTTT
CASSEGLGEKLFF
>.|TRBV5-6|TRBJ1-1|.|17
TGTGCCAGCAGCTTGGCCGGGCGTCGACAGTTGAACACTGAAGCTTTCTTT
CASSLAGRRQLNTEAFF
>.|TRBV3-1/TRBV3-2|TRBJ2-1|TRBD2|18
TGTGCCAGCAGCCAAGATGCCCGAACTAGCGGGGCTGTGGGGGAGCAGTTCTTC
CASSQDARTSGAVGEQFF
>.|TRBV6-5|TRBJ1-4|.|15
TGTGCCAGCAGCCATCGTAAATCGGAGGGTGAAAAACTGTTTTTT
CASSHRKSEGEKLFF
>.|TRBV29-1|TRBJ2-3|TRBD1|16
TGCAGCGGAATAGGCTTGGCGGACAGGTCCACAGATACGCAGTATTTT
CSGIGLADRSTDTQYF
>.|TRBV19|TRBJ1-1|.|14
TGTGGCTCCACAGGGCGACCATTCAGCACTGAAGCTTTCTTT
CGSTGRPFSTEAFF
>.|TRBV19|TRBJ1-3|TRBD1|15
TGTGCCAGTATCGCACAGGGGGCACCTGGAAACACCATATATTTT
CASIAQGAPGNTIYF
>.|TRBV5-1|TRBJ1-1|TRBD1|16
TGCGCCAGCAGCCACCGGACAGGGGCTAAGAACACTGAAGCTTTCTTT
CASSHRTGAKNTEAFF
>.|TRBV5-1|TRBJ1-4|.|14
TGCGCCAGCAGCGCTGGGGCCTCTAATGAAAAACTGTTTTTT
CASSAGASNEKLFF
>.|TRBV6-5|TRBJ2-2|.|13
TGTGCCAGCAGTCAGCGGTGGACCGGGGAGCTGTTTTTT
CASSQRWTGELFF
>.|TRBV13|TRBJ1-1|.|13
TGTGCCAGCAGCTATCCAGGAAACACTGAAGCTTTCTTT
CASSYPGNTEAFF
>.|TRBV5-8|TRBJ2-3|TRBD1|15
TGTGCCAGCAGCGCCTACAGGGGACGCACAGATACGCAGTATTTT
CASSAYRGRTDTQYF
>.|TRBV10-3|TRBJ1-2|TRBD1|12
TGTGCCATCATGAGGGACAGGGAAGGCTACACCTTC
CAIMRDREGYTF
>.|TRBV25-1|TRBJ1-2|TRBD1|13
TGTGCCAGCAGTGCCCCGACAGGGTTGGGCTACACCTTC
CASSAPTGLGYTF
>.|TRBV11-2|TRBJ2-5|.|15
TGTGCCAGCAGCTTAAGGCAGGGTGGTCGGGAGACCCAGTACTTC
CASSLRQGGRETQYF